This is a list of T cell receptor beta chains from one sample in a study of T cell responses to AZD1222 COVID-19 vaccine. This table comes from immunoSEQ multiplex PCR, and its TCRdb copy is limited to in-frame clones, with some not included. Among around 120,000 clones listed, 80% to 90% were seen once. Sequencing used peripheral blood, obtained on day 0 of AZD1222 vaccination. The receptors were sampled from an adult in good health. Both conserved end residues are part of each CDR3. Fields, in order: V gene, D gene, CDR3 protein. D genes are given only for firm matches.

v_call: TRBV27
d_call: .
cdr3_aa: CASSSSGGYGYTF

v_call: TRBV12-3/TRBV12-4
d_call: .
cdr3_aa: CASRVSMNTEAFF

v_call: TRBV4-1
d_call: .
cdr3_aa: CASSQEASNYGYTF

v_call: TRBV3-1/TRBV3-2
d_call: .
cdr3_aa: CASSFTAGVRYNEQFF

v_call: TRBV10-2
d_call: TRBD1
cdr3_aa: CASTTTGGYGYTF

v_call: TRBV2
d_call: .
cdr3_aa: CASSEVRIHEQYF

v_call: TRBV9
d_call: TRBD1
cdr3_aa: CASSVGGQGEKLFF

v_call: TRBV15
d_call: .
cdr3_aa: CATSRESVFVTGELFF

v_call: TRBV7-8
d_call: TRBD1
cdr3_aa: CASSTRDSLYEQYF

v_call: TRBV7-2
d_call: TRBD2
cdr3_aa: CASSLVASGGYEQYF

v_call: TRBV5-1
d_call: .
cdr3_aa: CASSLGEGTGELFF

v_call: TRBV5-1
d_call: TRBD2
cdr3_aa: CASSLVAGGYEQYF

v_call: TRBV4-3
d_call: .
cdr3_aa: CASSQDQSSYNSPLHF

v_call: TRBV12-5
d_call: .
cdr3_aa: CASGPDNRKEKLFF

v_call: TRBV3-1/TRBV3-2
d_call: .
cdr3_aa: CASSQGTSVEAFF

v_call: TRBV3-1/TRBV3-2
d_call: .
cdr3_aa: CASSQIPGNTIYF

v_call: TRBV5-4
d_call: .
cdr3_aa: CASSLGAGNEKLFF

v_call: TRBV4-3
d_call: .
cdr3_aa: CASSQELLATDTQYF